This T cell receptor beta chain was observed in a study of T cell responses to AZD1222 COVID-19 vaccine. Overall study context: Pooled samples include second doses given at about 4 or 12 weeks.

Study-level findings and limits: The repertoires were collected only after the peak T cell response. Regions 160-218 and 743-854 held dominance among vaccine-associated CD4 TCRs, which spanned spike. Spike-specific TCR breadth and depth grew following two AZD1222 doses.

The length of the CDR3 is 14 residues. The germline V and J ends were trimmed by 3 bases and 2 bases, with 10 bases remaining between them. Germline CDR1 and CDR2: LNHDA and SQIVND (reference sequence). Sequenced by immunoSEQ multiplex PCR; TCRdb stores in-frame clones only, minus some. The sample holds about 99,000 clones, 75% to 95% seen once. This clone was recorded only once. The antigen is not known. The material sequenced was peripheral blood, taken on day 0 of AZD1222 vaccination. The chain is built from TRBV19 and TRBJ1-2; no clear D. The receptor's source is an adult in good health. Written as DNA, the CDR3 is TGTGCCAGTAGTATCGCGAATACCAACTATGGCTACACCTTC. Encoded protein: CASSIANTNYGYTF. The full variable domain, rest sourced from reference TRBV19 and TRBJ1-2, is DGGITQSPKYLFRKEGQNVTLSCEQNLNHDAMYWYRQDPGQGLRLIYYSQIVNDFQKGDIAEGYSVSREKKESFPLTVTSAQKNPTAFYLCASSIANTNYGYTFGSGTRLTVV.